The TCR beta chain described here comes from a study of blood T cell repertoires in COVID-19. Here immunoSEQ multiplex PCR was the method, and the copy in TCRdb shows in-frame clones only, minus some. This repertoire shows some 350,000 clones, around 89% found once; its top ten account for 3%. The length of the CDR3 is 14 residues. Germline assignment: CDR1 SEHNR and CDR2 FQNEAQ (reference sequence). V lost 3 bases to trimming and J lost 3 bases; unmatched junction nucleotides: 2. This clone has a handful of counts. The chain carries TRBV7-9 and TRBJ2-1; TRBD1 matches at 7 bases. This clonotype was sampled from a woman under 40 with COVID-19, enrolled during active disease. The sequenced sample consisted of peripheral blood. In DNA, the CDR3 is TGTGCCAGCAGCTTCCGGGACAGCTACAATGAGCAGTTCTTC. It is translated as CASSFRDSYNEQFF.